What follows are 5 T cell receptor beta chains derived from one specimen sequenced in a study of response to subunit inactivated influenza vaccine. TCRdb redid the calling of the RT-PCR reads with MiXCR, one entry per CDR3 protein. The sample has 550,000 to 800,000 distinct CDR3 sequences, more than 11% seen once. This material consisted of PBMCs from blood, taken 14 days before vaccination. The receptors here all came from a man aged 45-60 years who received an inactivated influenza vaccine.

This clonotype was seen more than once but under ten times. V is TRBV4-2 and J is TRBJ2-3; D is unclear. Trimming took off 0 bases at V and 1 base at J, with 11 bases between the two ends. Germline V lookup: CDR1 LGHNA, CDR2 YNFKEQ. CDR3 length: 16 amino acids. The CDR3 protein is CASSQDLARGTDTQYF. CDR3 nucleotides: TGTGCCAGCAGCCAAGATCTGGCCCGCGGCACAGATACGCAGTATTTT.

The V gene is TRBV24-1, the J gene TRBJ2-6, with D maybe TRBD2 (5 bases). Germline CDR1 KGHDR, CDR2 SFDVKD. The CDR3 length is 14 residues. V was shortened by 6 bases and J by 2 bases, with 7 bases between the two germline ends. The CDR3 bases are TGTGCCACCAGTTTCGGGGCTGGGGCCAACGTCCTGACTTTC. Residues: CATSFGAGANVLTF.

The chain combines TRBV16 with TRBJ1-3; the D is unclear. Trimming pared 2 bases from V and 0 bases from J, leaving 2 bases between. Germline loops: CDR1 KGHSY, CDR2 FQNENV. This CDR3 is built from 13 residues. CDR3 sequence: CASSQASGNTIYF. CDR3 sequence (DNA): TGTGCCAGCAGCCAAGCCTCTGGAAACACCATATATTTT.

This clonotype has only a few counts. This chain uses TRBV28 with TRBJ2-7; 7 bases align to TRBD1. The CDR3 contains 16 residues. Per germline, CDR1 MDHEN and CDR2 SYDVKM. V lost 6 bases to trimming and J lost 2 bases; unmatched junction nucleotides: 13. The CDR3 sequence: CASSHPSRQGTYEQYF. CDR3 nucleotides: TGTGCCAGCAGCCACCCTTCCAGACAGGGCACCTACGAGCAGTACTTC.

This chain uses TRBV21-1 with TRBJ1-6; the D segment call TRBD1 is taken from the table without a DNA check. TRBV21-1 is listed as a pseudogene. This CDR3 has 13 amino acids. Here the CDR3 reads CASTRSGRTPLHF. In nucleotides, the CDR3 is TGTGCCAGCACCAGATCAGGGAGAACACCCCTCCACTTT.